Included here is one TCR beta chain sequence, with context. Its antigen is not known. Healthy bone marrow donors made up the cohort. This sample stems from a study of cytomegalovirus exposure and HLA in healthy donors. General study findings and limits: A link between a missense DCLRE1C variant and TCR beta V- and J-gene trimming emerged from a later analysis. Later work associated approximately 17,000 TCR beta sequences with HLA alleles at 0.05 false discovery rate.

Germline CDR1 SGHDT, CDR2 YYEEEE. CDR3 length: 12 residues. V lost 4 bases to trimming and J lost 11 bases; unmatched junction nucleotides: 7. The PCR had 60 Vbeta and 13 Jbeta primers. Per the original methods: An analysis that came later counted some 81 million unique TCR beta chains, about 10 million shared. Libraries were prepared by immunoSEQ multiplex PCR; TCRdb keeps only in-frame clonotypes and omits some of them. The D gene and trimming were derived from the DNA, and the V and J assignments and clone size from that table. Seen here are roughly 190,000 clones, around 87% observed once, and the top ten hold around 1.4%.

Sequenced input: PBMCs. This sequence joins TRBV5-6 and TRBJ1-1; 8 bases are a match to TRBD1. This clonotype was sampled from a man aged 25 to 45 in good health and CMV-seronegative. For the CDR3, the DNA is TGTGCCAGCAGCCCCCTAACAGGGGGGGCTTTCTTT. Encoded protein: CASSPLTGGAFF.